This TCR beta chain is drawn from a study of neurological immune-mediated disorders. Trimming removed 6 bases at V and 3 bases at J, with 15 bases between. This CDR3 has 15 residues. Germline loops: CDR1 SGHRS, CDR2 YFSETQ. The time point is: longitudinal time-point 2. This clonotype was detected ten times or more. TCRdb fed the 5' RACE reads into MiXCR, producing one record per CDR3 protein. In the table there are around 49,000 distinct CDR3 sequences, around 13% of which are singletons. The clonotype comes from a male donor with HTLV-1-associated myelopathy (HAM/TSP). This rearrangement joins TRBV5-1 to TRBJ2-2; D is possibly TRBD1 or TRBD2 (5 bases each). What was sequenced was PBMCs. CDR3 loop: CASNPQGPHTGELFF. CDR3 DNA sequence: TGCGCCAGCAATCCCCAGGGACCGCACACCGGGGAGCTGTTTTTT.